The entry below gives a single TCR beta chain sequence along with its context. V dropped 2 bases and J dropped 1 base, with 9 bases sitting between them. This CDR3 comprises 14 residues. The germline V gene has CDR1 LGHNA and CDR2 YNFKEQ. This specimen belongs to a study of blood T cell repertoires in COVID-19. Overall study: PBMCs, B-cell-depleted T cells, or T cells provided the cDNA or gDNA that made up the material.

Repertoires were generated with immunoSEQ multiplex PCR, while TCRdb's copy carries only in-frame clones and drops some. Of about 120,000 clones listed, approximately 80% were seen once; the top ten hold 6.2%. The receptor was derived from a man in his sixties or seventies with acute or convalescent COVID-19. The specimen sequenced was peripheral blood. The V gene is TRBV4-2, the J gene TRBJ2-7; D is unresolved. As DNA, the CDR3 is TGTGCCAGCAGCCAATCTAAATATTCCTACGAGCAGTACTTC. It specifies CASSQSKYSYEQYF.